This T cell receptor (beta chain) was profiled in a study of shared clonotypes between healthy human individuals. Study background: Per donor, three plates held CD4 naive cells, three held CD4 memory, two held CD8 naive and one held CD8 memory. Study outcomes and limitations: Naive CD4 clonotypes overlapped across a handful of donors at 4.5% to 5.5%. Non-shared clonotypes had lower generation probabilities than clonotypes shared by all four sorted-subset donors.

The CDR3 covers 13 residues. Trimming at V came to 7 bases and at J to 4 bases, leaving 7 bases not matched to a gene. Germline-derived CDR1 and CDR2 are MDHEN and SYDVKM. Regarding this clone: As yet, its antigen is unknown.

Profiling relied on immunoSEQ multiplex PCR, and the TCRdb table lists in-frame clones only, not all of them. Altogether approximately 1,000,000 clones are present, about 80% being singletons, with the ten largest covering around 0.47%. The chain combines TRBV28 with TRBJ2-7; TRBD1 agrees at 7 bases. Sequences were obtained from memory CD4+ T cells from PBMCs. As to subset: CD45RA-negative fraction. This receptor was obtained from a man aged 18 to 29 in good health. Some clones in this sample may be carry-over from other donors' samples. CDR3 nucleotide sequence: TGTGCCAGCATGCCGGGACAGATGTACGAGCAGTACTTC. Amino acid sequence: CASMPGQMYEQYF.